Included here is one T cell receptor (beta chain) sequence, with context. The sample originates from a study of blood T cell repertoires in COVID-19. For the study at large: Italy, Spain and the United States were the sources of the convalescent and acute COVID-19 samples. Nucleic acid was either cDNA or gDNA, and it came from T cells, B-cell-depleted T cells, or PBMCs.

Authors' data handling: Amplified reference gene primers provided the basis for estimating nucleated cell counts. The repertoire was sequenced with immunoSEQ multiplex PCR; TCRdb's copy has only in-frame clones and lacks some. V and J calls and clone size are given by that table; D and trimming were obtained from the DNA. The sample lists about 210,000 clones, under 90% occurring once. This CDR3 region has 16 residues. Trimming pared 5 bases from V and 1 base from J, leaving 17 bases between. The germline V gene has CDR1 SGHTA and CDR2 FQGNSA. The TCR sequence derives from a woman aged 50 to 60 with acute COVID-19. Input material: PBMCs or T cells enriched from blood (not recorded which). The chain combines TRBV7-2 with TRBJ1-1; possibly TRBD1 for D (6 bases). CDR3 region: CASSRGGPESNTEAFF. The CDR3 nucleotides are TGTGCCAGCAGCAGGGGGGGGCCTGAGTCGAACACTGAAGCTTTCTTT.